This passage covers 5 T cell receptor beta chains from one sample sequenced in a study of siplizumab effects on memory and regulatory T cells. TCRdb's copy holds only in-frame clones and misses some; the assay was immunoSEQ multiplex PCR. The data show about 85,000 clones, over 90% seen once. Sequenced material: CD8+ T cells sorted from blood. The source is a human donor in good health.

The sample holds one count of this clone. This rearrangement joins TRBV18 to TRBJ2-7; no definite D call. Trimming took off 4 bases at V and 2 bases at J, with 15 bases between the two ends. CDR3 size: 15 residues. Germline assignment: CDR1 KGHSH and CDR2 LQKENI. CDR3 sequence reads: CASSLSELSPYEQYF. For the CDR3, the DNA is TGTGCCAGCTCACTCTCCGAACTTTCGCCCTACGAGCAGTACTTC. The whole variable domain, filled in from reference TRBV18 and TRBJ2-7, reads NAGVMQNPRHLVRRRGQEARLRCSPMKGHSHVYWYRQLPEEGLKFMVYLQKENIIDESGMPKERFSAEFPKEGPSILRIQQVVRGDSAAYFCASSLSELSPYEQYFGPGTRLTVT.

The rearrangement joins TRBV7-9 to TRBJ2-1, with TRBD2 matching over 7 bases. Germline CDR1 SEHNR, CDR2 FQNEAQ (reference sequence). The CDR3 loop spans 14 amino acids. V dropped 0 bases and J dropped 6; count of bases not matched to a gene: 2. The CDR3 coding sequence is TGTGCCAGCAGCTTAGCGACTAGCCCCAATGAGCAGTTCTTC. Its translation: CASSLATSPNEQFF.

The V gene is TRBV7-9, the J gene TRBJ2-7, with no clear D. Germline V lookup: CDR1 SEHNR, CDR2 FQNEAQ (reference sequence). Trimming shortened V by 1 base and J by 4 bases, and 11 bases separated the two germline ends. This CDR3 spans 14 amino acids. This CDR3 is CASSLEPRKYEQYF. CDR3 DNA: TGTGCCAGCAGCTTAGAACCTCGAAAATACGAGCAGTACTTC.

The chain links TRBV19 to TRBJ2-1, with D perhaps matching TRBD2 (5 bases). The ends were cut back, 4 bases at V and 8 bases at J, with 12 bases in the middle. The CDR3 is 13 amino acids. Germline-derived CDR1 and CDR2 are LNHDA and SQIVND (reference sequence). The CDR3, as DNA: TGTGCCAGTAGTAGTACGGGAACGGATGAGCAGTTCTTC. It is translated as CASSSTGTDEQFF.

The chain carries TRBV9 and TRBJ2-7; 8 nucleotides agree with TRBD2. The germline V gene has CDR1 SGDLS and CDR2 YYNGEE. The trim removed 0 bases at V and 7 bases at J, leaving 9 bases unmatched. This CDR3 is built from 15 residues. CDR3 DNA sequence: TGTGCCAGCAGCGTAGGGGGTAGCGGGGCCCTAGAGCAGTACTTC. This translates into CASSVGGSGALEQYF.